These T cell receptor beta chains were read from a single sample in a study of blood T cell repertoires in COVID-19. The method was immunoSEQ multiplex PCR; TCRdb's version includes in-frame clones alone and lacks a portion of them. The repertoire holds tens of thousands of clones, 74% seen once, with 3% to 4.5% in the top ten. The sequencing input was peripheral blood. The receptors originated from a man aged 65 to 85 with COVID-19, enrolled during active disease. Each CDR3 is given with its conserved first and last residue.

V gene	J gene	CDR3 protein
TRBV27	TRBJ2-1	CASSLRGTSRSNEQFF
TRBV5-8	TRBJ2-1	CASSEPAGGINEQFF
TRBV19	TRBJ2-2	CASSILGRWETGELFF
TRBV28	TRBJ1-5	CASSYYPGQLYQPQHF
TRBV20-1	TRBJ1-1	CSGGGETEAFF
TRBV27	TRBJ2-6	CASSSIEGTASSGANVLTF
TRBV7-9	TRBJ2-2	CASSQSRGLFF
TRBV9	TRBJ2-4	CASSAAGTGKNIQYF
TRBV6-2/TRBV6-3	TRBJ2-5	CASSSRQGETQYF
TRBV5-1	TRBJ2-5	CASSLMLAGEETQYF
TRBV7-8	TRBJ1-2	CASSLQTGGGYTF
TRBV7-9	TRBJ2-7	CASSLSGDEQYF
TRBV28	TRBJ1-4	CASSLWRSTNEKLFF
TRBV24-1	TRBJ2-3	CATREGASDTQYF
TRBV7-9	TRBJ2-1	CASSPQGLAGSSYNEQFF
TRBV6-6	TRBJ1-2	CASSYSPGTTGGYTF
TRBV19	TRBJ2-7	CASSAGQGSYEQYF
TRBV5-4	TRBJ1-2	CASSTAGDRGPYGYTF
TRBV7-3	TRBJ2-3	CASGPGQGTDTQYF
TRBV27	TRBJ2-7	CASSPIFRDNEQYF
TRBV14	TRBJ2-7	CASSTLAGTYEQYF
TRBV28	TRBJ1-2	CASLPRGYGYTF
TRBV28	TRBJ2-3	CASSLADTDTQYF
TRBV30	TRBJ2-5	CAWSVGQKETQYF
TRBV10-3	TRBJ2-1	CAISTQLAAYNEQFF
TRBV23-1	TRBJ1-6	CASSPVRGDSPLHF
TRBV28	TRBJ1-5	CASSFTGISSNQPQHF
TRBV19	TRBJ2-3	CASRSGRAGDTQYF
TRBV5-1	TRBJ2-4	CASSPGLAGNIQYF
TRBV6-5	TRBJ1-1	CASRHRGRNTEAFF
TRBV28	TRBJ1-6	CASSQPLNRGDNSPLHF
TRBV9	TRBJ1-1	CASSAQGGFWDRRNTEAFF
TRBV6-2/TRBV6-3	TRBJ2-7	CASSLTNSLGTHGKQYF
TRBV4-2	TRBJ1-1	CASSQEPMRWSGTNEAFF
TRBV7-9	TRBJ1-3	CASSFLGTGSGNTIYF
TRBV7-8	TRBJ2-2	CASSPSKGAGELFF
TRBV10-3	TRBJ1-4	CAISEGAEEKLFF
TRBV7-9	TRBJ2-2	CASSLAATESTGELFF
TRBV14	TRBJ2-5	CASSRGGTQYF
TRBV5-4	TRBJ1-4	CASSRQGLRGEKLFF
TRBV10-3	TRBJ2-4	CAIGTSVENIQYF
TRBV6-5	TRBJ2-1	CASRIELPQFF
TRBV6-5	TRBJ1-4	CASTLGAREKLFF
TRBV19	TRBJ2-7	CASSFGQAYEQYF
TRBV3-1/TRBV3-2	TRBJ1-6	CASSQALVLLGSPLHF
TRBV7-9	TRBJ2-3	CASSPRLAGGHTDTQYF
TRBV29-1	TRBJ2-1	CSVDSSVVGNEQFF
TRBV7-9	TRBJ1-1	CASSLDRDLNTEAFF
TRBV6-2/TRBV6-3	TRBJ1-2	CASSARDTYPGYTF
TRBV7-2	TRBJ2-1	CASSLGPGLAWFF
TRBV28	TRBJ1-1	CATWTGQNTEAFF
TRBV9	TRBJ2-1	CASSVEASGGEQFF
TRBV11-2	TRBJ1-3	CASSSRTGGNTIYF
TRBV6-5	TRBJ2-5	CASSKTGEETQYF
TRBV4-2	TRBJ2-7	CASSQTSGLALEQYF
TRBV7-9	TRBJ2-7	CASSFHRFEQYF
TRBV3-1/TRBV3-2	TRBJ1-6	CASSQEGPNSPLHF
TRBV28	TRBJ1-2	CASSTGTIYGYTF
TRBV5-6	TRBJ2-2	CASSSQRAAGELFF
TRBV2	TRBJ2-7	CASAIRQGYSYEQYF